This TCR beta chain was sequenced in a study of regulatory T cells in long-lasting Graves disease. Study-wide findings and caveats: TCR diversity was lower in persistent Graves' patients (versus newly diagnosed ones).

iRepertoire HTBI primers and Arm-PCR of CDR3 regions built TCR beta libraries. TCRdb redid the calling of the multiplex PCR reads with MiXCR, one entry per CDR3 protein. The repertoire holds 620,000 or so distinct CDR3 sequences, with around 15% as singletons. The CDR3 sequence is 14 residues long. CDR1 and CDR2 (germline): SGHNT, YYREEE (reference sequence). V lost 3 bases, J lost 4 bases, and 14 bases lay in between. Documented time point: newly diagnosed GD, antithyroid drugs for less than 3 months. The TCR library was made from RNA that had been extracted from PBMCs in TRIzol. Into tubes containing EDTA, about 9 milliliters of peripheral blood were drawn. Worth noting for this clonotype: The antigen remains unidentified.

These data were likewise used in another study, on T cells in Graves' hyperthyroidism and ophthalmopathy.

The source was peripheral blood mononuclear cells (PBMCs), collected at new diagnosis, from a patient treated with antithyroid drugs. The chain recombines TRBV5-4 with TRBJ2-7; no clear D. The clonotype comes from a woman in her thirties with Graves disease. The CDR3 coding sequence is TGTGCCAGCAGCTCCACTCTTCCTGTGTACGAGCAGTACTTC. Amino acid sequence: CASSSTLPVYEQYF.